Shown below are 17 T cell receptor beta chains from a single sample sequenced in a study of T cell repertoires in cytomegalovirus infection. TCRdb recomputed calls from the reads with MiXCR, one row per CDR3 protein. Of under 95,000 distinct CDR3 sequences listed, about half are singletons. These TCRs' antigens remain unknown. This sample comprised CD8+ T cells from cultured PBMCs, obtained from culture after CMV antigen stimulation. These receptors all stem from a human donor in good health (CMV status not recorded). Some clones in this sample may be carry-over from other donors' samples.

This clonotype was recorded a few times. The chain joins TRBV20-1 to TRBJ2-7; 8 bases are shared with TRBD1. J was trimmed by 4 bases and V by 0 bases; bases with no gene match: 2. The CDR3 sequence is 13 residues long. Germline CDR1 DFQATT, CDR2 SNEGSKA (reference sequence). This CDR3 is CSARDGQGYEQYF. CDR3 coding DNA: TGCAGTGCTAGAGACGGACAGGGATACGAGCAGTACTTC.

The V call is TRBV6-1, the J call TRBJ1-2; TRBD1 matches at 8 bases. The CDR3 sequence is 12 residues long. The V segment lost 11 bases and the J segment 6 bases; nucleotides outside the gene matches: 8. Germline loops: CDR1 MNHNS, CDR2 SASEGT. The CDR3 sequence is CAALGQDNGYTF. CDR3 DNA: TGTGCCGCCCTGGGACAGGACAATGGCTACACCTTC.

This chain connects TRBV6-1 to TRBJ2-3; no clear D gene. CDR1 and CDR2 from the germline V gene are MNHNS and SASEGT. The CDR3 has 13 residues. The V gene lost 2 bases and the J gene lost 2 bases, with 5 bases spanning the gap. CDR3 in amino acids: CASSERFTDTQYF. The CDR3 DNA follows: TGTGCCAGCAGTGAACGGTTCACAGATACGCAGTATTTT.

This clonotype has more than one count but fewer than ten. V gene TRBV28 combines with J gene TRBJ1-2; D gene ambiguous. Germline assignment: CDR1 MDHEN and CDR2 SYDVKM. V was clipped by 10 bases and J by 0 bases, with 15 bases between them. The CDR3 has 14 amino acids. CDR3 amino acids: CATKTPLTNYGYTF. The CDR3 bases are TGTGCCACCAAAACCCCGCTAACTAACTATGGCTACACCTTC.

The genes are TRBV7-9 and TRBJ2-7, with 7 nucleotides matching TRBD1. The V gene end was trimmed by 4 bases and the J gene end by 3 bases; junction bases not matched to a gene: 6. Germline values: CDR1 SEHNR, CDR2 FQNEAQ (reference sequence). The CDR3 totals 14 residues. The CDR3 loop reads CASSSTGWDYEQYF. The CDR3, as DNA: TGTGCCAGCAGCTCGACAGGGTGGGACTACGAGCAGTACTTC.

This chain connects TRBV7-2 to TRBJ2-4, with D tentatively TRBD2 (6 bases). The CDR3 runs 15 residues. With 5 bases removed from V and 7 bases from J, the gap between germline ends came to 18 bases. Germline V gene lookup returns CDR1 SGHTA and CDR2 FQGNSA. This chain's CDR3 is CASSQTGGPGNIQYF. CDR3 DNA sequence: TGTGCCAGCAGCCAAACAGGAGGGCCGGGGAACATTCAGTACTTC. Full variable domain (missing parts from reference TRBV7-2 and TRBJ2-4): GAGVSQSPSNKVTEKGKDVELRCDPISGHTALYWYRQSLGQGLEFLIYFQGNSAPDKSGLPSDRFSAERTGGSVSTLTIQRTQQEDSAVYLCASSQTGGPGNIQYFGAGTRLSVL.

The DNA of the CDR3 is TGTGCCAGCAGTCGGGGTTCTCCGGGACGGTCCTACGAGCAGTACTTC. Protein sequence: CASSRGSPGRSYEQYF. V gene TRBV6-5 combines with J gene TRBJ2-7; D possibly matches TRBD1 or TRBD2 (5 bases each). The V and J ends lost 5 bases and 1 base respectively, with 18 bases between them. Germline V CDR1 and CDR2: MNHEY, SVGAGI. The CDR3 sequence is 16 residues long.

The chain joins TRBV25-1 to TRBJ2-7; TRBD2 might be the D (5 bases). V was cut by 2 bases and J by 2 bases, with 13 bases left in between. Germline lookup yields CDR1 MGHDK and CDR2 SYGVNS. The CDR3 spans 15 residues. Here the CDR3 reads CASSEILGKPYEQYF. CDR3 sequence (DNA): TGTGCCAGCAGTGAAATCCTCGGGAAACCCTACGAGCAGTACTTC.

V is TRBV7-9 and J is TRBJ2-1; TRBD2 agrees at 8 bases. V lost 4 bases, J lost 2 bases, and 4 bases stayed unmatched. This CDR3 region has 15 residues. Germline V lookup: CDR1 SEHNR, CDR2 FQNEAQ (reference sequence). The CDR3 DNA reads TGTGCCAGCAGCTCCGGGGGGGACCCCTACAATGAGCAGTTCTTC. Its translation is CASSSGGDPYNEQFF.

J is TRBJ2-1 and V is TRBV4-1, with D hard to call. The V gene lost 6 bases and the J gene lost 3 bases, with 6 bases spanning the gap. The CDR3 loop spans 12 amino acids. The germline V gene has CDR1 MGHRA and CDR2 YSYEKL. In DNA form, the CDR3 reads TGCGCCAGCAGGGGTATCTACAATGAGCAGTTCTTC. It translates to CASRGIYNEQFF.

This sequence joins TRBV5-1 and TRBJ2-7; D is perhaps TRBD2 (5 bases). CDR3 length: 13 amino acids. From germline, CDR1 is SGHRS and CDR2 YFSETQ. Trimming cost V 0 bases and J 7 bases, with 11 bases left between them. The CDR3 sequence: CASSLDPPGEQYF. The CDR3 DNA sequence: TGCGCCAGCAGCTTGGACCCCCCGGGGGAGCAGTACTTC. Full variable domain (missing parts from reference TRBV5-1 and TRBJ2-7): KAGVTQTPRYLIKTRGQQVTLSCSPISGHRSVSWYQQTPGQGLQFLFEYFSETQRNKGNFPGRFSGRQFSNSRSEMNVSTLELGDSALYLCASSLDPPGEQYFGPGTRLTVT.

The chain uses TRBV7-9 and TRBJ1-4; D is perhaps TRBD1 (5 bases). The CDR3 covers 17 residues. CDR1 and CDR2 from the germline V gene are SEHNR and FQNEAQ (reference sequence). V dropped 5 bases and J dropped 8 bases, with 24 bases sitting between them. This chain's CDR3 is CASSNLIGTDIGEKLFF. The CDR3 DNA reads TGTGCCAGCAGCAACCTTATAGGGACGGACATCGGGGAAAAACTGTTTTTT.

This chain uses TRBV28 with TRBJ2-7, with 12 positions matching TRBD2. The CDR3 is made up of 15 amino acids. V gave up 5 bases and J gave up 4 bases; unmatched junction bases: 6. Germline V lookup: CDR1 MDHEN, CDR2 SYDVKM. This CDR3 reads CASSRRLAGAYEQYF. CDR3 nucleotides: TGTGCCAGCAGTCGCAGACTAGCGGGAGCTTACGAGCAGTACTTC.

This chain joins TRBV20-1 and TRBJ2-2, with D unresolved. With 1 base removed from V and 6 bases from J, the gap between germline ends came to 15 bases. This CDR3 has 15 amino acids. CDR1 is DFQATT and CDR2 is SNEGSKA in the germline V gene (reference sequence). The CDR3 is CSARGLGPPAGELFF. The CDR3 bases are TGCAGTGCTAGAGGTTTAGGTCCCCCGGCCGGGGAGCTGTTTTTT.

The rearrangement links TRBV13 to TRBJ2-6; 9 bases are shared with TRBD1. Trimming cost V 5 bases and J 3 bases; bases outside gene matches: 8. The CDR3 has 17 residues. CDR1 and CDR2 (germline): PRHDT, FYEKMQ (reference sequence). CDR3 DNA: TGTGCCAGCAGCACGCTGGACAGGGGTATTGGGGCCAACGTCCTGACTTTC. Translation: CASSTLDRGIGANVLTF.

This clonotype turned up a few times. The J gene is TRBJ2-3, the V gene TRBV27; D is perhaps TRBD2 (7 bases). The CDR3 length is 16 residues. Trimming cost V 0 bases and J 5 bases, with 15 bases left between them. The germline V gene encodes CDR1 MNHEY and CDR2 SMNVEV (reference sequence). Here the CDR3 DNA reads TGTGCCAGCAGTTTATCGTTTAGGGGGGGAAGAGATACGCAGTATTTT. Translation: CASSLSFRGGRDTQYF.

The rearrangement joins TRBV7-2 to TRBJ2-5; 7 nucleotides match TRBD1. V was clipped by 5 bases and J by 3 bases; unmatched bases: 3. The CDR3 is 13 residues long. Per germline, CDR1 SGHTA and CDR2 FQGNSA. The DNA for the CDR3 is TGTGCCAGCAGCCGACAGGGAGAAGAGACCCAGTACTTC. It encodes CASSRQGEETQYF.